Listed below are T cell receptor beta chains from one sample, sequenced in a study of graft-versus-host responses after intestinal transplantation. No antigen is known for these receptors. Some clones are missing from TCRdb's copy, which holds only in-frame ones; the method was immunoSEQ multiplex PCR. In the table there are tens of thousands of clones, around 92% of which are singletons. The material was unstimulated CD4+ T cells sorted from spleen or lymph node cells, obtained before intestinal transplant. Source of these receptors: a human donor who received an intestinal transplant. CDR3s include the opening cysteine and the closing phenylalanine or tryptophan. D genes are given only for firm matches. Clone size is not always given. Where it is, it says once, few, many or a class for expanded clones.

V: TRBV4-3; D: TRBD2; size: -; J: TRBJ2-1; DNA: TGCGCCAGCAGCTCGCAGCGGGGGGGCTACAATGAGCAGTTCTTC; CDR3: CASSSQRGGYNEQFF
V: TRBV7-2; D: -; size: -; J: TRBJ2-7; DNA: TGTGCCAGCAGCTTTTCCTTACTCTACGAGCAGTACTTC; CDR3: CASSFSLLYEQYF
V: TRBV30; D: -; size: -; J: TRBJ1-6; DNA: TGTGCCTGGGGGGCCTCCTATAATTCACCCCTCCACTTT; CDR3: CAWGASYNSPLHF
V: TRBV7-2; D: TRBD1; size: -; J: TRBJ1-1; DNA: TGTGCCAGCAGCTTAGGGGGACAGGGGAGAACTGAAGCTTTCTTT; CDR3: CASSLGGQGRTEAFF
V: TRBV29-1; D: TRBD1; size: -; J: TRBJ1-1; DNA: TGCAGCGTTCTGGGACAGGGGATTATAAGGAACACTGAAGCTTTCTTT; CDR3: CSVLGQGIIRNTEAFF
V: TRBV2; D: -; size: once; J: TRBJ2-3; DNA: TGTGCCAGCAGCGTAGGGGCACAGGCATTTACTGATACGCAGTATTTT; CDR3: CASSVGAQAFTDTQYF
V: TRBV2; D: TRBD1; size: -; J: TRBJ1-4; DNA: TGTGCCAGCGCCCGGGACAGGGTTGAAAAACTGTTTTTT; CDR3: CASARDRVEKLFF
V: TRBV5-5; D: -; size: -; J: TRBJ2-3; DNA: TGTGCCAGCAGCTTCGCGGGGTTCACAGATACGCAGTATTTT; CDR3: CASSFAGFTDTQYF
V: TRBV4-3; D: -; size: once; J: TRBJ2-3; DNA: TGCGCCAGCAGCCAAGATTTTGGGGGGGGGCTTGGGGGCACAGATACGCAGTATTTT; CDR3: CASSQDFGGGLGGTDTQYF
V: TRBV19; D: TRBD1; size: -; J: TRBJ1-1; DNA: TGTGCCAGTGGCCTGAGGGACAGGGGGAACACTGAAGCTTTCTTT; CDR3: CASGLRDRGNTEAFF
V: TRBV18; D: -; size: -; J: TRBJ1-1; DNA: TGTGCCAGCTCACCGGCGGGTGGGGATAGCACTGAAGCTTTCTTT; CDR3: CASSPAGGDSTEAFF
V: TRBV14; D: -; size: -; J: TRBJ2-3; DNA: TGTGCCAGCAGCCAAGATGGGCGATTCACAGATACGCAGTATTTT; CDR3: CASSQDGRFTDTQYF
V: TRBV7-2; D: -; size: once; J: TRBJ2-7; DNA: TGTGCCAGCACCCGACAGGACACCTACGAGCAGTACTTC; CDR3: CASTRQDTYEQYF
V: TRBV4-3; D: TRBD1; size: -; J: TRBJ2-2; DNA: TGCGCCAGCAGCCACGGGACAGAGAACACCGGGGAGCTGTTTTTT; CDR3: CASSHGTENTGELFF
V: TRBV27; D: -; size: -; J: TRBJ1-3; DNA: TGTGCCAGCAGTTTACCCCCTGGTCCAGGGCTCTCTGGAAACACCATATATTTT; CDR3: CASSLPPGPGLSGNTIYF
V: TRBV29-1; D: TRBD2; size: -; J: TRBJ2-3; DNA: TGCAGCGGAGGACTAGCGGGGGGGCTTACGCAGTATTTT; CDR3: CSGGLAGGLTQYF
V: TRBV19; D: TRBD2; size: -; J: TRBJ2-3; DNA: TGTGCCAGTAGAGTTAGCGGGGGGCGGCCAGATACGCAGTATTTT; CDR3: CASRVSGGRPDTQYF
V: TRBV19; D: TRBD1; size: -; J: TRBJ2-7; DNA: TGTGCCAGTACTAAGGACAGGGGAGGCTACGAGCAGTACTTC; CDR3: CASTKDRGGYEQYF
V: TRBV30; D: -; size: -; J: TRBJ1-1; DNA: TGTGCCTGGAGAGAGCCCGCTGAAGCTTTCTTT; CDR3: CAWREPAEAFF
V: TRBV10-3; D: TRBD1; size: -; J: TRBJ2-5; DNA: TGTGCCACCCGACAGGGGGAGACCCAGTACTTC; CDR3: CATRQGETQYF
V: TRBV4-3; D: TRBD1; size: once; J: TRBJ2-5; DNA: TGCGCCAGCAGCCAAGACCGGACAGGGGGGACCCAGTACTTC; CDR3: CASSQDRTGGTQYF
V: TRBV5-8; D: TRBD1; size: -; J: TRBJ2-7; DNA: TGTGCCAGCAGCTTTGTCGGGACAGCGTCGTACGAGCAGTACTTC; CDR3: CASSFVGTASYEQYF
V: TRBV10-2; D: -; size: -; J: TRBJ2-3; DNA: TGCGCCAGCAGTGATTCTTGGGGGACACACACAGATACGCAGTATTTT; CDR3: CASSDSWGTHTDTQYF
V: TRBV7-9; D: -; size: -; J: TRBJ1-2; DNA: TGTGCCAGCAGCTTAGAAACAGGGCCTTATGGCTACACCTTC; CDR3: CASSLETGPYGYTF
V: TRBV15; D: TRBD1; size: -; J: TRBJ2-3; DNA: TGTGCCACCAGCAGAACCCGGGACAGGCCGGATACGCAGTATTTT; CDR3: CATSRTRDRPDTQYF
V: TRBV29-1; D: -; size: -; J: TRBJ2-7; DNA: TGCAGCGTTGACTCTTTGTACAGGAGCTCCTACGAGCAGTACTTC; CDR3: CSVDSLYRSSYEQYF
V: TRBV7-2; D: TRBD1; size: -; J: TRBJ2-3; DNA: TGTGCCAGCAGCTTAAGGGACAGGTACACAGATACGCAGTATTTT; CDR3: CASSLRDRYTDTQYF
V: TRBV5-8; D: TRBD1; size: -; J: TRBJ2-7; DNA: TGTGCCAGCAGCTCGGGACAGGTCGGCCTCTACGAGCAGTACTTC; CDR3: CASSSGQVGLYEQYF
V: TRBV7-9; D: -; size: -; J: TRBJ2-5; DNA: TGTGCCAGCGCGACGAGGAGGGGGCCCCAAGAGACCCAGTACTTC; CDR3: CASATRRGPQETQYF
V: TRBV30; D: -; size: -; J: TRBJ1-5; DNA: TGTGCCTGGAGTGGACCGGGAGGGAATCAGCCCCAGCATTTT; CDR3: CAWSGPGGNQPQHF
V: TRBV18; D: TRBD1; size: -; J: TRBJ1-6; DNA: TGTGCCAGCTCACCAAATATCGACAGGGAGAATTCACCCCTCCACTTT; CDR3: CASSPNIDRENSPLHF
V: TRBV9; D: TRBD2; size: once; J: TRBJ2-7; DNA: TGTGCCAGCAGCGCGGGACTAGGTCCCTACGAGCAGTACTTC; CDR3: CASSAGLGPYEQYF
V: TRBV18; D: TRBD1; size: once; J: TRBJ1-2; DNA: TGTGCCAGCTCACCTAACAGGGGGCGCTTCGGTGGCTACACCTTC; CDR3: CASSPNRGRFGGYTF
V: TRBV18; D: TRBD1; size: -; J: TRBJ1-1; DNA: TGTGCCAGCTCACGACCAACAGGGGGGTACACTGAAGCTTTCTTT; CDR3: CASSRPTGGYTEAFF
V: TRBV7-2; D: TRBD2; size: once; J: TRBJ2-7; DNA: TGTGCCAGCAGCTTCAGCGGGGGGGGACCCGAGCAGTACTTC; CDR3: CASSFSGGGPEQYF
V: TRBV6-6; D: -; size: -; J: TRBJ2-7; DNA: TGTGCCAGCAGTTCAACCTACGAGCAGTACTTC; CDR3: CASSSTYEQYF
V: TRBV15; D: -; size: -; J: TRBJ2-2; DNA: TGTGCCACCAGCAGAGATCGAGTATACGGTTTTGGCGGGGAGCTGTTTTTT; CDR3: CATSRDRVYGFGGELFF
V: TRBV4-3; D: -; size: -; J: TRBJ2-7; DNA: TGCGCCAGCAGCCCCAAAGGGGGTATCTACGAGCAGTACTTC; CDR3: CASSPKGGIYEQYF
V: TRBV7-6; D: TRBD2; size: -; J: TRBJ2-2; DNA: TGTGCCAGCAGCTTAGTAGCGGGGGGGCCAGACACCGGGGAGCTGTTTTTT; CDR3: CASSLVAGGPDTGELFF
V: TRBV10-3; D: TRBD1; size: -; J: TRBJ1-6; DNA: TGTGCCATCAGCACCGAACAGGGGAGCTCCTATAATTCACCCCTCCACTTT; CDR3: CAISTEQGSSYNSPLHF